This note documents a single T cell receptor beta chain sequence. V dropped 0 bases and J dropped 5 bases, with 5 bases sitting between them. CDR3 size: 12 residues. Germline V lookup: CDR1 SGHRS, CDR2 YFSETQ. Sequencing used immunoSEQ multiplex PCR; TCRdb keeps in-frame clones, though not all of them. The table records 20,000 to 25,000 clones, roughly 92% of them present only once. This sample was included in a study of graft-versus-host responses after intestinal transplantation. V and J are TRBV5-1 and TRBJ1-1, with D uncertain. The sequenced sample was PBMCs, obtained roughly 260 days after intestinal transplant. This sequence was found in a human patient who received an intestinal transplant, so some T cells may come from the graft donor. CDR3 coding DNA: TGCGCCAGCAGCTTGGGTAGGACTGAAGCTTTCTTT. It specifies CASSLGRTEAFF. The full variable domain, completed using reference TRBV5-1 and TRBJ1-1, is KAGVTQTPRYLIKTRGQQVTLSCSPISGHRSVSWYQQTPGQGLQFLFEYFSETQRNKGNFPGRFSGRQFSNSRSEMNVSTLELGDSALYLCASSLGRTEAFFGQGTRLTVV.